This is a list of T cell receptor beta chains from one sample in a study of technical replicates of blood from several donors. The data were produced by immunoSEQ multiplex PCR, yet TCRdb's version contains in-frame clones alone and is incomplete. The sample records 60,000 to 85,000 clones, roughly 97% being singletons. Material: T cells isolated from PBMCs. The receptors shown here come from a human donor in good health. Each CDR3 is given with its conserved first and last residue. A D gene is named only where the DNA matches it firmly. The listing skips clone size in some rows; elsewhere it reads once, few, many or a size class.

>.|TRBJ2-1|.|TRBV28|14
TGTGCCAGCAGTACCCCCGCAGAAGACAATGAGCAGTTCTTC
CASSTPAEDNEQFF
>once|TRBJ2-4|TRBD2|TRBV4-2|17
TGTGCCAGCAGCCAAGGGACTAGCGGGAGGGCCAAAAACATTCAGTACTTC
CASSQGTSGRAKNIQYF
>.|TRBJ1-2|TRBD1|TRBV28|14
TGTGCCAGCAGCAATCCGGGACAGGGGTATGGCTACACCTTC
CASSNPGQGYGYTF
>.|TRBJ2-3|TRBD2|TRBV6-5|13
TGTGCCAGCAGTTCCAATAGCGGGAATACGCAGTATTTT
CASSSNSGNTQYF
>.|TRBJ2-2|.|TRBV2|14
TGTGCCAGCAGACCTCTAGAGAACACCGGGGAGCTGTTTTTT
CASRPLENTGELFF
>.|TRBJ1-1|.|TRBV15|16
TGTGCCACCAGCAGGGATAAAGCGACAGGTGGCTTTGAAGCTTTCTTT
CATSRDKATGGFEAFF
>.|TRBJ1-1|.|TRBV4-2|16
TGTGCCAGCAGCCAAGATATAGGGGGGGCGGGGAGGGAAGCTTTCTTT
CASSQDIGGAGREAFF
>once|TRBJ2-7|TRBD1|TRBV27|14
TGTGCCAGCAACGGACAGGGCTCACAATACGAGCAGTACTTC
CASNGQGSQYEQYF
>once|TRBJ2-7|.|TRBV28|16
TGTGCCAGCAGTTTATGGGGGGCCAGGGACAACTACGAGCAGTACTTC
CASSLWGARDNYEQYF
>.|TRBJ2-7|TRBD1|TRBV4-1|13
TGCGCCAGCAGAGGGGGCAGTCTCTACGAGCAGTACTTC
CASRGGSLYEQYF
>once|TRBJ1-1|.|TRBV27|16
TGTGCCAGCAGTTTGGGGACGGCTGGGGGGTACACTGAAGCTTTCTTT
CASSLGTAGGYTEAFF
>.|TRBJ2-2|.|TRBV5-1|15
TGCGCCAGCAGCTTGGGAGCGGCCCCCACCGGGGAGCTGTTTTTT
CASSLGAAPTGELFF
>.|TRBJ1-5|.|TRBV6-1|18
TGTGCCAGCAGTGATGCCCACCCATTGAGGACAAGCAATCAGCCCCAGCATTTT
CASSDAHPLRTSNQPQHF
>.|TRBJ2-7|TRBD1|TRBV2|16
TGTGCCAGCAGGCTCGCGGGACAGGGGGCCTCCTACGAGCAGTACTTC
CASRLAGQGASYEQYF
>.|TRBJ1-5|.|TRBV27|13
TGTGCCAGCAGTTTAGGCTTTAATCAGCCCCAGCATTTT
CASSLGFNQPQHF
>.|TRBJ1-2|TRBD1|TRBV7-6|13
TGTGCCAGCAGCGAGACAGGGAGGAATGGCTACACCTTC
CASSETGRNGYTF
>.|TRBJ2-3|TRBD1|TRBV6-5|15
TGTGCCAGCAGGAAACCGGGACAGGGGACAGATACGCAGTATTTT
CASRKPGQGTDTQYF
>.|TRBJ2-1|.|TRBV14|14
TGTGCCAGCAGCCAAGTCGCACAGTCGGTTGAGCAGTTCTTC
CASSQVAQSVEQFF
>.|TRBJ1-4|.|TRBV9|11
TGTGCCAGCAGAAACTATGAAAAACTGTTTTTT
CASRNYEKLFF
>.|TRBJ1-2|.|TRBV10-3|13
TGTGCCATCAGGAACAGGGATTCCAGTGGCTACACCTTC
CAIRNRDSSGYTF
>.|TRBJ2-7|TRBD1|TRBV6-5|13
TGTGCCAGCCAGGGACAGGGCTGGTACGAGCAGTACTTC
CASQGQGWYEQYF
>.|TRBJ2-2|.|TRBV4-1|14
TGCGCCAGCAGCCAAGCTTTTTTCACCGGGGAGCTGTTTTTT
CASSQAFFTGELFF
>.|TRBJ2-7|.|TRBV2|15
TGTGCCAGCAGCTATGGACAGTCGAGCTCCTACGAGCAGTACTTC
CASSYGQSSSYEQYF
>.|TRBJ2-5|TRBD1|TRBV18|19
TGTGCCAGCTCACCGGGACAGTATTATATGGCAAACGTAAAAGAGACCCAGTACTTC
CASSPGQYYMANVKETQYF
>once|TRBJ2-3|TRBD2|TRBV7-3|16
TGTGCCAGCAGCTCCACTAGCGGGGGCGTAACAGATACGCAGTATTTT
CASSSTSGGVTDTQYF
>.|TRBJ2-4|.|TRBV10-2|14
TGCGCCAGCAACCCCGTACTAGCCAAAAACATTCAGTACTTC
CASNPVLAKNIQYF
>.|TRBJ1-4|.|TRBV28|15
TGTGCCAGCAGTAAGGACTCCCCTAGTACGGAAAAACTGTTTTTT
CASSKDSPSTEKLFF
>.|TRBJ2-7|.|TRBV27|13
TGTGCCAGCAGTTTCCTGAGCTCCTACGAGCAGTACTTC
CASSFLSSYEQYF
>.|TRBJ2-5|TRBD1|TRBV4-1|17
TGCGCCAGCAGCCAAGGAGACAGGACAGGAGGCAGGGAGACCCAGTACTTC
CASSQGDRTGGRETQYF
>.|TRBJ2-7|TRBD1|TRBV4-1|15
TGCGCCAGCAGCCCGAGCGCACAGGGGGCCTACGAGCAGTACTTC
CASSPSAQGAYEQYF
>few|TRBJ1-1|.|TRBV30|12
TGTGCTCTGTCCGAGATGAACACTGAAGCTTTCTTT
CALSEMNTEAFF
>once|TRBJ1-1|.|TRBV6-5|15
TGTGCCAGCAGTTACGGCCGAGGCAGAGGAACTGAAGCTTTCTTT
CASSYGRGRGTEAFF
>.|TRBJ1-6|.|TRBV5-6|16
TGTGCCAGCAGCTTCCTGTCGGACGGGAATAATTCACCCCTCCACTTT
CASSFLSDGNNSPLHF
>.|TRBJ2-1|TRBD2|TRBV28|17
TGTGCCAGCAGTCCGGTCCCGGGACTAGGGAAGCTGGGGTGGGCGTTCTTC
CASSPVPGLGKLGWAFF
>.|TRBJ2-7|TRBD1|TRBV4-2|15
TGTGCCAGCAGCCGAACAGGGGAGAGGACGGACGAGCAGTACTTC
CASSRTGERTDEQYF
>.|TRBJ1-3|.|TRBV11-2|14
TGTGCCAGCAGGACGACAGACATCCAAAACACCATATATTTT
CASRTTDIQNTIYF
>.|TRBJ2-3|.|TRBV4-1|12
TGCGCCACCAGTGGTGGGCAGAATACGCAGTATTTT
CATSGGQNTQYF